The present entry profiles one TCR beta chain with its context. Its antigen is unidentified. The sample is drawn from a study of T cell responses to AZD1222 COVID-19 vaccine. Sequenced by immunoSEQ multiplex PCR; TCRdb stores in-frame clones only, minus some. Of over 120,000 clones listed, approximately 90% are singletons. General study findings and limits: Among spike-specific TCRs, nearly half reportedly target unmutated variant regions. Spike-specific TCR breadth and depth grew following two AZD1222 doses. Spike as a whole was targeted by vaccine-associated CD4 TCRs, dominant at 160-218 and 743-854. Seropositive at baseline were only a handful of AZD1222 recipients.

V was cut by 4 bases and J by 6 bases, with 10 bases left in between. The CDR3 totals 12 residues. Germline CDR1 SGHAT, CDR2 FQNNGV. This specimen consisted of peripheral blood, obtained on day 0 of AZD1222 vaccination. This TCR was recovered from an adult in good health. The rearrangement links TRBV11-2 to TRBJ2-7; unclear D gene. CDR3 coding DNA: TGTGCCAGCAGCTCATATGGCTTCGAGCAGTACTTC. Residues: CASSSYGFEQYF.